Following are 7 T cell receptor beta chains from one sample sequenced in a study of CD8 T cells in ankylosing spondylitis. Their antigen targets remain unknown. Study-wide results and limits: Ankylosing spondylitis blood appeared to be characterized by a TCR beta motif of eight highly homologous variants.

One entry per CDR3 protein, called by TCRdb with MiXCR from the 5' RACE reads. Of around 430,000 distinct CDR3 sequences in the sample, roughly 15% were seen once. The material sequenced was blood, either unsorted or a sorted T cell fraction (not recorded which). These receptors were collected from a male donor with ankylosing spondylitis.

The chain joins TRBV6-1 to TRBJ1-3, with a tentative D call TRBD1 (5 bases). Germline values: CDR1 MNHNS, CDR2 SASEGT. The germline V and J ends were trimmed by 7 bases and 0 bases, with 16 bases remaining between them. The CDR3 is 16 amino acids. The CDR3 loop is CASTRGSLASGNTIYF. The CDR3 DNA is TGTGCCAGCACTCGGGGCAGCCTCGCCTCTGGAAACACCATATATTTT.

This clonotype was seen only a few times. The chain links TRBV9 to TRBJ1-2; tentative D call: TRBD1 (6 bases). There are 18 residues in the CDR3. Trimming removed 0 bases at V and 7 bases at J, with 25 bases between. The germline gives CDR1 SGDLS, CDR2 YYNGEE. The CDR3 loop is CASSVVDGGQGAGGGYTF. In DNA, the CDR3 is TGTGCCAGCAGCGTAGTAGATGGGGGCCAAGGTGCGGGAGGTGGCTACACCTTC. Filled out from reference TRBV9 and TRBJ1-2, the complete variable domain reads DSGVTQTPKHLITATGQRVTLRCSPRSGDLSVYWYQQSLDQGLQFLIQYYNGEERAKGNILERFSAQQFPDLHSELNLSSLELGDSALYFCASSVVDGGQGAGGGYTFGSGTRLTVV.

The chain's CDR3 is CSARGLAGQPEQYF. CDR3 DNA sequence: TGCAGTGCTAGAGGCCTAGCGGGACAGCCGGAGCAGTACTTC. The rearrangement joins TRBV20-1 to TRBJ2-7, with 9 nucleotides matching TRBD2. V trimming: 1 base; J trimming: 7 bases; junction bases outside the gene matches: 8. Germline CDR1 is DFQATT and CDR2 is SNEGSKA (reference sequence). The CDR3 totals 14 residues.

The CDR3 sequence is CATSEPGTDQETQYF. The CDR3, as DNA: TGTGCCACCAGTGAGCCCGGGACAGACCAAGAGACCCAGTACTTC. The J gene is TRBJ2-5, the V gene TRBV24-1; 7 nucleotides align to TRBD1. CDR1 is KGHDR and CDR2 is SFDVKD in the germline V gene. CDR3 length: 15 residues. V lost 4 bases to trimming and J lost 0 bases; unmatched junction nucleotides: 4.

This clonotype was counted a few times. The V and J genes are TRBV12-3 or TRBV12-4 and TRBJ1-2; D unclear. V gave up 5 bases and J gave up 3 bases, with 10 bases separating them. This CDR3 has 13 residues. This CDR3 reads CASSPRPDYGYTF. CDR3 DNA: TGTGCCAGCAGTCCCCGGCCGGACTATGGCTACACCTTC.

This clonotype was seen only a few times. The CDR3 here is CASSLEPGGDNQPQHF. The CDR3 bases are TGCGCCAGCAGCTTGGAACCGGGGGGGGACAATCAGCCCCAGCATTTT. The chain combines TRBV5-1 with TRBJ1-5; TRBD1 is a possible D gene (5 bases). V gave up 0 bases and J gave up 3 bases, with 13 bases separating them. The CDR3 loop spans 16 amino acids. Germline CDR1 and CDR2: SGHRS and YFSETQ.

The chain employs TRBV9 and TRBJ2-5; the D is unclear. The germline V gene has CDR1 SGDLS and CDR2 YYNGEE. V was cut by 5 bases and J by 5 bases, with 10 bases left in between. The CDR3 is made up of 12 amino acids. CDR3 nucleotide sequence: TGTGCCAGCAGAAGACCCGGCGAGACCCAGTACTTC. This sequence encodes CASRRPGETQYF. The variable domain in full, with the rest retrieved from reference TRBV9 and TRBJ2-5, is DSGVTQTPKHLITATGQRVTLRCSPRSGDLSVYWYQQSLDQGLQFLIQYYNGEERAKGNILERFSAQQFPDLHSELNLSSLELGDSALYFCASRRPGETQYFGPGTRLLVL.